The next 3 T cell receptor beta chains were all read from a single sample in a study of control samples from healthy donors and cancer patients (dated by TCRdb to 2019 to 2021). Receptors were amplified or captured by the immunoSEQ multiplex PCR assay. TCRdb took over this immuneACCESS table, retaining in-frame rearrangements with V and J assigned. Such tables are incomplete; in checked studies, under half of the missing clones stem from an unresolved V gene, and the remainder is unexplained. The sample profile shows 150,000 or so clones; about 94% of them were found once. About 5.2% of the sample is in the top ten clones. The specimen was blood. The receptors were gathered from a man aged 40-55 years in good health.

In nucleotides, the CDR3 is TGCGCCAGCAGCTTGGCGTCTTTTCAAGAGACCCAGTACTTC. This translates into CASSLASFQETQYF. The chain is built from TRBV5-1 and TRBJ2-5; D remains ambiguous. Germline CDR1 is SGHRS and CDR2 is YFSETQ. V lost 0 bases to trimming and J lost 2 bases, with 8 bases between them. The CDR3 runs 14 residues.

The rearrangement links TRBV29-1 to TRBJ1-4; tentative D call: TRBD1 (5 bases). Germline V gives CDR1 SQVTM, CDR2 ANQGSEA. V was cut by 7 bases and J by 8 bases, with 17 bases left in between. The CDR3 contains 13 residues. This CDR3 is CSAVGLGYEKLFF. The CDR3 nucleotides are TGCAGCGCCGTGGGGCTAGGGTACGAAAAACTGTTTTTT.

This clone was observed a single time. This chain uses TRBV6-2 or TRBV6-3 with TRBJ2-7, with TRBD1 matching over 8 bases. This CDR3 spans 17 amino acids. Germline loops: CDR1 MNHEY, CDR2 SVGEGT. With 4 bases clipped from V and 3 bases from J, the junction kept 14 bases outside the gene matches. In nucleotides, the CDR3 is TGTGCCAGCAGTTTCCTCTCCTGGACAGGGAAGGACTACGAGCAGTACTTC. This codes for CASSFLSWTGKDYEQYF.